This T cell receptor beta chain was sequenced in a study of blood T cell repertoires in COVID-19 (dated by TCRdb to 2020 to 2021). About the full investigation: Samples covering the acute and convalescent phases of COVID-19 were provided by collaborators in the United States, Italy and Spain. The repertoires were released in a freely available public database meant as a resource for research on the immune response to SARS-CoV-2. The prospective study material was composed of cDNA or gDNA derived from T cells, B-cell-depleted T cells, or PBMCs. The dataset comprised deeply sampled blood TCRbeta repertoires from subjects exposed to, actively infected with, or recovered from COVID-19. Nearly every sample came with metadata listing a de-identified subject ID, COVID-19 status, age in years and sex. Samples came from the ongoing ImmuneRACE study (first 160 participants) plus 1,254 subjects from 6 global collaborators. Where HLA class I and class II types were available, the types were taken from metadata supplied by the sample provider, not from assay-based typing.

TCRbeta CDR3 regions were amplified from genomic DNA by means of the immunoSEQ Assay, a bias-controlled multiplex PCR. The paper's processing steps were these. The number of nucleated cells in each sample was estimated by amplification of reference gene primers within the assay. To quantify the absolute abundance of each unique TCRbeta CDR3 rearrangement, sequence reads were collapsed and filtered. For each sample, productive Simpson clonality was calculated as the square root of Simpson's diversity index over productive rearrangements. Here the immuneACCESS table is served through TCRdb, limited to in-frame sequences with V and J called. Missing clones are a known gap in these copies; in checked studies unresolved V genes cover under half, and the rest lacks a known reason. That table furnishes V, J and clone size, whereas the DNA furnished D and trimming. In all, the sample holds around 80,000 clones, and about 86% of those were seen once. The top ten clonotypes cover about 4.4% of the sample.

Whole blood was collected in K2EDTA tubes by collaborating institutions according to the institutions' own protocols. For TCRbeta analysis, collaborators shipped samples in one of three forms: frozen whole blood, isolated PBMCs, or DNA extracted from either of those sample types. The research as a whole found: Clinical and demographic metadata were provided uncurated, with the amount varying by source and participant.

V was cut back by 2 bases and J by 1 base, leaving a gap of 14 bases between them. The CDR3 runs 16 residues from the cysteine to the phenylalanine. The CDR3 DNA has 48 bases and is translated from base 1. For CDR1 and CDR2, the germline V gene lists SGHTA and FQGNSA. Of note for this clone: This clone's antigen is unknown. Base qualities are not recorded, but no much larger clone differs from it by a single base.

The chain employs TRBV7-2 and TRBJ1-1; TRBD1 could be the D gene, as 6 bases match. The source is a woman older than 75 with acute or convalescent COVID-19. The specimen sequenced was peripheral blood. Here is the DNA: TGTGCCAGCAGCTTAATGTCTGGGGGCTCGAACACTGAAGCTTTCTTT. Its protein is CASSLMSGGSNTEAFF. Joined to the reference TRBV7-2 and TRBJ1-1 proteins, this CDR3 gives the full variable domain: GAGVSQSPSNKVTEKGKDVELRCDPISGHTALYWYRQSLGQGLEFLIYFQGNSAPDKSGLPSDRFSAERTGGSVSTLTIQRTQQEDSAVYLCASSLMSGGSNTEAFFGQGTRLTVV.